This entry concerns a single TCR beta chain. Its antigen is not yet known. No quality values exist for individual bases; no much larger clone is one base distant. Using the deep immunoSEQ assay, multiplex PCR amplified TCR CDR3 regions from genomic DNA. For each cell subset, the extracted genomic DNA was distributed evenly across all wells of several immunoSEQ 96-well plates, and each plate served as one replicate. For sorted subsets, each replicate PCR was loaded with 200 ng genomic DNA, equivalent to some 31,000 T cell genomes. The purified libraries were quantified using a Qubit 3.0 fluorometer, sized with a Bioanalyzer 2100, and then quantified again using the KAPA Library Quantification kit. A separate single-read 150-cycle Illumina NextSeq 550 flow cell was used to sequence each immunoSEQ 96-well plate. Concerning the study's data processing: The immunoSEQ output contained only junctional sequences without quality scores, so filtering could not match that applied to full-length reads. To assign V/J genes and CDR3, sequences were annotated using PyIR, a Python wrapper for IgBLAST v1.9, with IMGT germline references. Reads were removed for weak V/J assignments (E-value above 1e-6), missing CDR3, stop codons, out-of-frame junctions, or ambiguous translated residues. A V3J clonotype was defined by an identical inferred V gene, J gene, and CDR3 amino acid sequence. The percentage overlap between two repertoires was calculated by dividing the number of shared unique clonotypes by the size of the smaller repertoire. Three approaches were used to assess repertoire richness: RTK rarefaction, the Chao1 estimator, and Recon v2.1 estimates of unobserved clonotypes. Generation probabilities were computed with OLGA for all TCRbeta clonotypes obtained by the gDNA method from several donors. Drawn from immuneACCESS, this table holds only the in-frame rearrangements with V and J called that TCRdb kept. Clones are partly lost; checked studies trace under half to an unresolved V gene and leave the rest unexplained. The D gene and trimming were derived from the DNA, and the V and J assignments and clone size from that table. The sample records about 1 million clones, around 76% of which are singletons. Of the sample, around 1.5% is held by the ten largest clones.

The record originates from a study of shared clonotypes between healthy human individuals (TCRdb year 2020). Study-level background: Three men and two women, aged 18 to 49 years, made up the cohort. For each donor, CD4 naive and CD4 memory were each run on three plates, CD8 naive on two plates, and CD8 memory on one plate. Between about 0.94 and 8.9 billion PBMCs per donor were obtained by leukapheresis. Libraries were prepared and TCR repertoires were sequenced by different laboratories using diverse techniques, in order to increase sequencing depth and limit assay-specific biases. To estimate repertoire size and how much clonotypes are shared between individuals, the study performed deep sequencing of blood TCR repertoires from a few healthy adults.

The donors were healthy, HIV-negative adults who had no recently reported acute infections or vaccinations. Every donor was a Caucasian adult residing in Nashville, Tennessee, USA. CD4+ T cells were enriched by magnetic negative selection, after which naive cells were positively selected on CD45RA and the negative fraction was taken as the memory subset. After blood collection by leukapheresis, PBMCs were isolated using Ficoll-Histopaque density gradient centrifugation and then cryopreserved in the vapor phase of liquid nitrogen. Purity and quantity of every magnetically sorted T cell population were checked by analytical flow cytometry. Each sorted fraction had its genomic DNA isolated and then quantified by UV absorbance on a Nanodrop 2000c. What the work shows at the level of the full study, not this receptor alone: Because the study included a small number of donors, the genetic and exposure-history diversity represented was limited. Higher generation probabilities were observed for clonotypes shared by all four sorted-subset donors than for non-shared clonotypes. Pairwise subsampling led to the expectation that sequencing depth would affect the degree of clonotype sharing among donors. Across a few donors, 5% to 6% of naive CD4, more than 3% of naive CD8, 2.3% of memory CD4, and 0.4% to 0.45% of memory CD8 clonotypes were shared. Incomplete sequencing was indicated by rarefaction of sorted-subset datasets, despite the large sequencing depth. Sampling was limited to blood, and TCR repertoires in tissue likely differ from TCR repertoires in blood. Estimated clonotype richness was generally larger for naive than for memory subsets.

V and J are trimmed by 2 bases and 4 bases, and the gene matches miss 6 bases of the junction. Counted from cysteine to phenylalanine, this CDR3 has 16 amino acids. The retained sequence is limited to the CDR3, 48 bases, with the frame set at the first base. CDR1 and CDR2 are read off the germline V gene as MGHRA and YSYEKL. The rearrangement combines TRBV4-1 with TRBJ2-2, with 8 central nucleotides matching TRBD2. Sequencing input: memory CD4+ T cells sorted from blood. The cell subset or site label of this sample denotes: CD45RA-negative fraction. The sequence came from a man in his late teens or twenties in good health. The nucleotide sequence reads as follows: TGCGCCAGCAGCCAACAGATTAGCGGGGTCACCGGGGAGCTGTTTTTT. Translated, it gives CASSQQISGVTGELFF.